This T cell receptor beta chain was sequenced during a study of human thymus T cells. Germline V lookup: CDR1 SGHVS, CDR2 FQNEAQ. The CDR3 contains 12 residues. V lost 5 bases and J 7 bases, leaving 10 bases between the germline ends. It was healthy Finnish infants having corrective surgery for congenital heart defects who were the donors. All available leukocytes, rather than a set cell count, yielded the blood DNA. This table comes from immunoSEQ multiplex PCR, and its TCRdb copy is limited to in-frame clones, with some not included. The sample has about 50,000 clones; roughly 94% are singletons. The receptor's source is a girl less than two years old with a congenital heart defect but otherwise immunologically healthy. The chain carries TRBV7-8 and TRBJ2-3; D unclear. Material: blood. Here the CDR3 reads CASSPRGHTQYF. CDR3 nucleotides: TGTGCCAGCAGCCCCCGAGGACATACGCAGTATTTT.